This T cell receptor (beta chain) was captured in a study of Graves' ophthalmopathy and Graves' hyperthyroidism. Findings of the study overall: The model flagged ophthalmopathy progression at approximately 66% sensitivity and 72% to 80% specificity.

Scientists amplified the TCR beta CDR3 regions from RNA transcripts. Following a first-round RT-PCR that used HTBI primers, a second-round multiplex PCR was carried out. MiXCR, run by TCRdb on the multiplex PCR reads, gives a single entry per CDR3 protein. The sample includes 300,000 to 500,000 distinct CDR3 sequences, approximately 15% of them seen just once. This clonotype was recorded many times. Its antigen is unidentified. J was trimmed by 0 bases and V by 4 bases; bases with no gene match: 8. The CDR3 runs to 16 residues. CDR1 MGHRA and CDR2 YSYEKL come from the germline V gene. Hyperthyroidism is called stable when no ophthalmopathy develops within 18 months of follow-up. Hyperthyroidism patients, aged 18 to 65, were newly diagnosed, under 2 months' duration. 8.5 to 10 ml of fresh blood yielded the PBMCs by density gradient.

The chain combines TRBV4-1 with TRBJ1-1, with 7 bases identical to TRBD1. Sequencing was performed on peripheral blood. The receptor was derived from a woman aged 18-29 years with stable Graves' hyperthyroidism. The CDR3 is CASSPGAGGMNTEAFF. The CDR3 coding sequence is TGCGCCAGCAGCCCCGGAGCAGGGGGTATGAACACTGAAGCTTTCTTT.